This entry describes one TCR beta chain. The sample is drawn from a study of CD8 T cells in Susac syndrome. Random hexamers were used to reverse transcribe the RNA input (roughly 0.5 to 1 ug). TCRdb analysed the immunoSEQ multiplex PCR reads with MiXCR anew, one entry per CDR3 protein. Of around 230,000 distinct CDR3 sequences listed, almost 97% are singletons. V shed 3 bases and J shed 5 bases, with 14 bases lying between them. The CDR3 is made up of 14 amino acids. The sequence came from a human donor with Susac syndrome. This chain uses TRBV12-3 or TRBV12-4 with TRBJ2-7, with a tentative D call TRBD2 (5 bases). Sequencing was done on a sample of CD4+ T cells from PBMCs. The DNA for the CDR3 is TGTGCCAGCAGTTTTACGGGCGGGCGCGACGAGCAGTACTTC. It yields the protein CASSFTGGRDEQYF.